This is a list of T cell receptor beta chains from one sample in a study of blood T cell repertoires in COVID-19. Profiling relied on immunoSEQ multiplex PCR, and the TCRdb table lists in-frame clones only, not all of them. The sample shows about 290,000 clones, over 80% of them seen only once. What was sequenced was peripheral blood. The receptors derive from a woman between 50 and 59 years old with active or convalescent COVID-19. CDR3s include the opening cysteine and the closing phenylalanine or tryptophan. The D gene is left open where the match is weak. The listing skips clone size in some rows; elsewhere it reads once, few, many or a size class.

d_gene: TRBD1
abundance: .
v_gene: TRBV7-2
j_gene: TRBJ1-2
CDR3nt: TGTGCCAGCAGTTCCGGGACAGGGGGTCGTGGCTACACCTTC
CDR3aa: CASSSGTGGRGYTF

d_gene: TRBD2
abundance: once
v_gene: TRBV7-9
j_gene: TRBJ2-1
CDR3nt: TGTGCCAGCAGCCTTAGCGGGAGGAGCAATGAGCAGTTCTTC
CDR3aa: CASSLSGRSNEQFF

d_gene: TRBD2
abundance: few
v_gene: TRBV4-1
j_gene: TRBJ2-7
CDR3nt: TGCGCCAGCAGCCAAGTAGCGGGGCTGACCTACGAGCAGTACTTC
CDR3aa: CASSQVAGLTYEQYF

d_gene: .
abundance: .
v_gene: TRBV9
j_gene: TRBJ2-1
CDR3nt: TGTGCCAGCAGCCTCCAACCCGGGTTAAACAATGAGCAGTTCTTC
CDR3aa: CASSLQPGLNNEQFF

d_gene: TRBD2
abundance: few
v_gene: TRBV29-1
j_gene: TRBJ2-1
CDR3nt: TGCAGCGTTGAAACCGGGCGGCTAGCGGGAGTCGATGAGCAGTTCTTC
CDR3aa: CSVETGRLAGVDEQFF

d_gene: .
abundance: .
v_gene: TRBV21-1
j_gene: TRBJ1-1
CDR3nt: TGTGCCAGCACCCCTCCCCTCTCCCGGGTGACCCTAACTCGGAACACTGAAGCTTTCTTT
CDR3aa: CASTPPLSRVTLTRNTEAFF

d_gene: .
abundance: .
v_gene: TRBV11-2
j_gene: TRBJ1-2
CDR3nt: TGTGCCAGCAGCTTAGATCTATGGGCCAGAGATAATGGCTACACCTTC
CDR3aa: CASSLDLWARDNGYTF

d_gene: TRBD2
abundance: .
v_gene: TRBV10-3
j_gene: TRBJ2-5
CDR3nt: TGTGCCACCGCACCCCCGGGGGGAGAGGGAAAGACCCAGTACTTC
CDR3aa: CATAPPGGEGKTQYF

d_gene: TRBD1
abundance: .
v_gene: TRBV27
j_gene: TRBJ1-1
CDR3nt: TGTGCCAGCAGTTTATTCAGGGGGACTGAAGCTTTCTTT
CDR3aa: CASSLFRGTEAFF

d_gene: .
abundance: .
v_gene: TRBV28
j_gene: TRBJ2-7
CDR3nt: TGTGCCAGCAGTTCCCCAGGGGCGGGGGTTTACTACGAGCAGTACTTC
CDR3aa: CASSSPGAGVYYEQYF

d_gene: TRBD2
abundance: many
v_gene: TRBV10-2
j_gene: TRBJ2-3
CDR3nt: TGCGCCAGCAGTGAGTCAAGTAGCGGGAGAACAGATACGCAGTATTTT
CDR3aa: CASSESSSGRTDTQYF

d_gene: .
abundance: once
v_gene: TRBV7-2
j_gene: TRBJ1-1
CDR3nt: TGTGCCAGCAGCTTTTGGCGGATGAACACTGAAGCTTTCTTT
CDR3aa: CASSFWRMNTEAFF

d_gene: TRBD1
abundance: .
v_gene: TRBV9
j_gene: TRBJ2-1
CDR3nt: TGTGCCAGCAGTGCTCAGGGGGTCGGGCCCCATGAGCAGTTCTTC
CDR3aa: CASSAQGVGPHEQFF

d_gene: .
abundance: many
v_gene: TRBV29-1
j_gene: TRBJ1-1
CDR3nt: TGCAGCGTAGTCCCCAGGGAAGGCACTGAAGCTTTCTTT
CDR3aa: CSVVPREGTEAFF

d_gene: .
abundance: .
v_gene: TRBV3-1/TRBV3-2
j_gene: TRBJ1-1
CDR3nt: TGTGCCAGCAGCCAAGTTGGGGGGAGCACTGAAGCTTTCTTT
CDR3aa: CASSQVGGSTEAFF

d_gene: .
abundance: .
v_gene: TRBV7-2
j_gene: TRBJ1-1
CDR3nt: TGTGCCAGCAGCTTAGTGGGGGGGAGCACTGAAGCTTTCTTT
CDR3aa: CASSLVGGSTEAFF

d_gene: .
abundance: .
v_gene: TRBV21-1
j_gene: TRBJ2-7
CDR3nt: TGTGCCAGCAGCAAAGCCTTAGATACGTACGAGCAGTACTTC
CDR3aa: CASSKALDTYEQYF

d_gene: .
abundance: once
v_gene: TRBV12-3/TRBV12-4
j_gene: TRBJ1-1
CDR3nt: TGTGCCAGCAGTTTATTCCCGGACACTGAAGCTTTCTTT
CDR3aa: CASSLFPDTEAFF

d_gene: TRBD2
abundance: .
v_gene: TRBV5-1
j_gene: TRBJ2-3
CDR3nt: TGCGCCAGCAGCTTGCAGGCGGGAGGGGGCACAGATACGCAGTATTTT
CDR3aa: CASSLQAGGGTDTQYF

d_gene: .
abundance: .
v_gene: TRBV28
j_gene: TRBJ2-7
CDR3nt: TGTGCCAGCCGAGGGCCCCCCTACGAGCAGTACTTC
CDR3aa: CASRGPPYEQYF

d_gene: .
abundance: .
v_gene: TRBV30
j_gene: TRBJ1-6
CDR3nt: TGTGCCTGGAGTGACTGGGCCAGGAATTCACCCCTCCACTTT
CDR3aa: CAWSDWARNSPLHF

d_gene: .
abundance: .
v_gene: TRBV15
j_gene: TRBJ1-3
CDR3nt: TGTGCCACCAGCAGAGTTCGGGGAACTTTTGGAAACACCATATATTTT
CDR3aa: CATSRVRGTFGNTIYF

d_gene: .
abundance: .
v_gene: TRBV18
j_gene: TRBJ1-1
CDR3nt: TGTGCCAGCTCACCTTTCGCAGGCTTAAACACTGAAGCTTTCTTT
CDR3aa: CASSPFAGLNTEAFF

d_gene: .
abundance: .
v_gene: TRBV2
j_gene: TRBJ1-6
CDR3nt: TGTGCCAGCAGTGCCCCGGGGGGCCGATATAATTCACCCCTCCACTTT
CDR3aa: CASSAPGGRYNSPLHF

d_gene: TRBD1
abundance: .
v_gene: TRBV7-9
j_gene: TRBJ2-2
CDR3nt: TGTGCCAGCAGCTTTCCCGGGACAGTCCTCACCGGGGAGCTGTTTTTT
CDR3aa: CASSFPGTVLTGELFF

d_gene: TRBD1
abundance: few
v_gene: TRBV29-1
j_gene: TRBJ2-7
CDR3nt: TGCAGCGCCATATCCGGACAGGGCGGCTACGAGCAGTACTTC
CDR3aa: CSAISGQGGYEQYF

d_gene: TRBD1
abundance: .
v_gene: TRBV27
j_gene: TRBJ2-1
CDR3nt: TGTGCCAGCAGTTTAGGACAGGCCTACAATGAGCAGTTCTTC
CDR3aa: CASSLGQAYNEQFF

d_gene: TRBD2
abundance: .
v_gene: TRBV5-8
j_gene: TRBJ2-1
CDR3nt: TGTGCCAGCAGCGTCGCTAGCGGGAGTGTCTCCTACAATGAGCAGTTCTTC
CDR3aa: CASSVASGSVSYNEQFF

d_gene: .
abundance: .
v_gene: TRBV19
j_gene: TRBJ2-4
CDR3nt: TGTGCCAGTAGTATAGAAAGAGGGGCCAAAAACATTCAGTACTTC
CDR3aa: CASSIERGAKNIQYF

d_gene: .
abundance: .
v_gene: TRBV6-5
j_gene: TRBJ2-7
CDR3nt: TGTGCCAGCAGCTTAGGACAGAACTACGAGCAGTACTTC
CDR3aa: CASSLGQNYEQYF

d_gene: .
abundance: .
v_gene: TRBV5-1
j_gene: TRBJ2-2
CDR3nt: TGCGCCAGCAGCTGGGGGGCGACAGGGCCGAACACCGGGGAGCTGTTTTTT
CDR3aa: CASSWGATGPNTGELFF

d_gene: TRBD1
abundance: .
v_gene: TRBV28
j_gene: TRBJ1-4
CDR3nt: TGTGCCAGCAGTTCTCCGGGACAGGGGAGTGAAAAACTGTTTTTT
CDR3aa: CASSSPGQGSEKLFF

d_gene: TRBD2
abundance: .
v_gene: TRBV29-1
j_gene: TRBJ2-3
CDR3nt: TGCAGCATTAGCGGGAGCACAGATACGCAGTATTTT
CDR3aa: CSISGSTDTQYF

d_gene: TRBD2
abundance: .
v_gene: TRBV19
j_gene: TRBJ2-7
CDR3nt: TGTGCCAGTAGTATAGTCGCGGGAGAGTACGAGCAGTACTTC
CDR3aa: CASSIVAGEYEQYF

d_gene: .
abundance: .
v_gene: TRBV7-2
j_gene: TRBJ1-2
CDR3nt: TGTGCCAGCAGCTCCTCGACAGCTGACTATGGCTACACCTTC
CDR3aa: CASSSSTADYGYTF

d_gene: .
abundance: .
v_gene: TRBV3-1/TRBV3-2
j_gene: TRBJ2-5
CDR3nt: TGTGCCAGCAGCCACCGACTAGATCAAGAGACCCAGTACTTC
CDR3aa: CASSHRLDQETQYF

d_gene: .
abundance: .
v_gene: TRBV7-2
j_gene: TRBJ1-2
CDR3nt: TGTGCCAGCAGCTTAGATAGGGCGGGGCAGGGCGGCTACACCTTC
CDR3aa: CASSLDRAGQGGYTF